The 31 T cell receptor beta chains listed next were all sequenced from one sample in a study of blood T cell repertoires in COVID-19. The table came from immunoSEQ multiplex PCR; TCRdb's copy has only in-frame clones and leaves some out. The data show about 270,000 clones, less than 85% seen once. Sequences were obtained from peripheral blood. The receptors come from a woman between 18 and 30 years old with acute or convalescent COVID-19.

The V gene is TRBV6-4, the J gene TRBJ2-1, with 12 bases matching TRBD2. Germline V gene lookup returns CDR1 MRHNA and CDR2 SNTAGT. V lost 0 bases, J lost 2 bases, and 2 bases stayed unmatched. CDR3 size: 17 residues. CDR3 coding DNA: TGTGCCAGCAGTGACTCCCGGACTAGCGGGGCCTACAATGAGCAGTTCTTC. This encodes CASSDSRTSGAYNEQFF.

This clone was counted a few times. One end of the junction does not line up with germline, which may come from a read error. This rearrangement joins TRBV7-8 to TRBJ2-7; TRBD1 agrees at 10 bases. The CDR3 has 16 amino acids. The germline gives CDR1 SGHVS, CDR2 FQNEAQ. The CDR3 loop is CASSLASGQGLYEQYF. CDR3 coding DNA: TGTGCCAGCAGCCTAGCCTCGGGACAGGGGCTTTACGAGCAGTACTTC.

The chain recombines TRBV2 with TRBJ2-7, with 7 bases fitting TRBD1. V shed 3 bases and J 3 bases; nucleotides not matched to a gene: 2. The germline CDR1 and CDR2 sequences are SNHLY and FYNNEI. This CDR3 contains 13 residues. CDR3 nucleotide sequence: TGTGCCAGCAGTGATGGGACAGACTACGAGCAGTACTTC. Residues: CASSDGTDYEQYF. The whole variable domain, remainder taken from reference TRBV2 and TRBJ2-7, is EPEVTQTPSHQVTQMGQEVILRCVPISNHLYFYWYRQILGQKVEFLVSFYNNEISEKSEIFDDQFSVERPDGSNFTLKIRSTKLEDSAMYFCASSDGTDYEQYFGPGTRLTVT.

This chain joins TRBV30 and TRBJ1-5, with 12 bases aligning to TRBD1. Germline-derived CDR1 and CDR2 are GTSNPN and SVGIG (reference sequence). With V trimmed by 3 bases and J by 7 bases, 10 bases remained unmatched. The CDR3 runs 16 residues. The CDR3: CAWSSKGQGARQPQHF. CDR3 nucleotides: TGTGCCTGGAGCAGTAAGGGACAGGGGGCTAGGCAGCCCCAGCATTTT.

The chain is built from TRBV5-1 and TRBJ1-1; D possibly corresponds to TRBD1 (6 bases). The germline V gene encodes CDR1 SGHRS and CDR2 YFSETQ. This CDR3 spans 11 amino acids. Between the trimmed V and J ends, which lost 4 bases and 8 bases, there was a span of 9 bases. The CDR3 sequence: CASSATGEAFF. For the CDR3, the DNA is TGCGCCAGCAGCGCCACAGGGGAAGCTTTCTTT. Using reference TRBV5-1 and TRBJ1-1 for the parts outside the CDR3, the full variable domain is KAGVTQTPRYLIKTRGQQVTLSCSPISGHRSVSWYQQTPGQGLQFLFEYFSETQRNKGNFPGRFSGRQFSNSRSEMNVSTLELGDSALYLCASSATGEAFFGQGTRLTVV.

This sequence joins TRBV12-3 or TRBV12-4 and TRBJ2-7; D is unresolved. V lost 6 bases to trimming and J lost 6 bases, with 12 bases between them. The CDR3 is 12 amino acids. The CDR3 region has the DNA TGTGCCAGCAGCCAGATCCCCTCCGAGCAGTACTTC. Amino acids: CASSQIPSEQYF.

This clone was counted only a few times. The chain uses TRBV6-4 and TRBJ1-5, with 7 bases matching TRBD1. This CDR3 region has 15 residues. CDR1 is MRHNA and CDR2 is SNTAGT in the germline V gene. V was pared by 4 bases and J by 2 bases, with 5 bases of the junction left unmatched. The CDR3 loop is CASSARGEGNQPQHF. As DNA, the CDR3 is TGTGCCAGCAGTGCCAGGGGGGAGGGCAATCAGCCCCAGCATTTT.

This chain joins TRBV29-1 and TRBJ1-1; 9 bases align to TRBD1. The CDR3 totals 15 residues. The J segment lost 1 base and the V segment lost 6 bases, leaving 9 bases of the junction unmatched. Per germline, CDR1 SQVTM and CDR2 ANQGSEA. In nucleotides, the CDR3 is TGCAGCGTCAGGACAGGGGTAAGTTGGAACACTGAAGCTTTCTTT. This sequence encodes CSVRTGVSWNTEAFF.

V usage is TRBV12-3 or TRBV12-4 and J usage is TRBJ1-5; D ambiguous. The CDR3 extends over 13 amino acids. Trimming removed 0 bases at V and 6 bases at J, with 6 bases between. The CDR3 bases are TGTGCCAGCAGTTTAGCCGCAGGTCAGCCCCAGCATTTT. It codes for CASSLAAGQPQHF.

The chain joins TRBV27 to TRBJ1-5; D ambiguous. Trimming took off 7 bases at V and 7 bases at J, with 20 bases between the two ends. Germline V gene data show CDR1 as MNHEY and CDR2 as SMNVEV (reference sequence). The CDR3 consists of 15 residues. CDR3 sequence: CASTPDPGLGQPQHF. The CDR3 DNA reads TGTGCCAGCACCCCAGATCCTGGGTTGGGCCAGCCCCAGCATTTT.

The chain recombines TRBV29-1 with TRBJ1-1; TRBD1 matches 8 bases. The CDR3 has 14 amino acids. Unmatched junction bases numbered 8, after V lost 4 bases and J lost 4 bases. Germline CDR1 SQVTM, CDR2 ANQGSEA. In nucleotides, the CDR3 is TGCAGCGTTGCGACAGGGGTATTGAGCACTGAAGCTTTCTTT. It codes for CSVATGVLSTEAFF.

V gene TRBV30 combines with J gene TRBJ2-3; D may be TRBD2 (7 bases). The CDR3 is 11 residues long. The germline gives CDR1 GTSNPN, CDR2 SVGIG (reference sequence). The CDR3 DNA follows: TGTGCTCGGGGGGCGGGAGATACGCAGTATTTT. Translated: CARGAGDTQYF.

V usage is TRBV27 and J usage is TRBJ2-1; D possibly corresponds to TRBD2 (6 bases). V lost 6 bases to trimming and J lost 4 bases, with 16 bases between them. The germline gives CDR1 MNHEY, CDR2 SMNVEV (reference sequence). The CDR3 is 15 amino acids. CDR3 in DNA: TGTGCCAGCAGCGATGGGGGGAGTCTGTACAATGAGCAGTTCTTC. The encoded protein is CASSDGGSLYNEQFF.

This chain uses TRBV6-5 with TRBJ1-6; D possibly corresponds to TRBD1 (6 bases). This CDR3 is 15 amino acids long. CDR1 is MNHEY and CDR2 is SVGAGI in the germline V gene. V lost 6 bases and J lost 7, with 16 bases in between. For the CDR3, the DNA is TGTGCCAGCAGACGCACGGGACAAGAAAATTCACCCCTCCACTTT. Residues: CASRRTGQENSPLHF.

The chain carries TRBV2 and TRBJ1-1; 9 nucleotides line up with TRBD1. Germline lookup yields CDR1 SNHLY and CDR2 FYNNEI. V lost 5 bases to trimming and J lost 0 bases; unmatched junction nucleotides: 7. The CDR3 is 16 amino acids. The CDR3 protein is CASSQGQGRVNTEAFF. CDR3 nucleotides: TGTGCCAGCAGTCAAGGACAGGGGCGGGTGAACACTGAAGCTTTCTTT. The variable domain in full, with the rest retrieved from reference TRBV2 and TRBJ1-1, is EPEVTQTPSHQVTQMGQEVILRCVPISNHLYFYWYRQILGQKVEFLVSFYNNEISEKSEIFDDQFSVERPDGSNFTLKIRSTKLEDSAMYFCASSQGQGRVNTEAFFGQGTRLTVV.

The gene calls are TRBV27 and TRBJ2-7; 8 bases line up with TRBD2. Germline-derived CDR1 and CDR2 are MNHEY and SMNVEV (reference sequence). The CDR3 has 15 residues. The ends lost 0 bases at V and 5 bases at J; junction bases unmatched: 6. CDR3 sequence (DNA): TGTGCCAGCAGTTTATCGAGCGGGAGTGGTAACGAGCAGTACTTC. This gives the protein CASSLSSGSGNEQYF.

The chain employs TRBV24-1 and TRBJ2-7, with D perhaps TRBD2 (6 bases). Trimming shortened V by 2 bases and J by 6 bases, and 13 bases separated the two germline ends. The CDR3 totals 14 residues. CDR1 is KGHDR, CDR2 SFDVKD, per germline. CDR3 DNA sequence: TGTGCCACCAGTGATTCGGGGGTTCGAGGCGAGCAGTACTTC. It yields the protein CATSDSGVRGEQYF.

V is TRBV29-1 and J is TRBJ1-4; D may be TRBD1 (6 bases). Deletions cut 7 bases from V and 0 bases from J, with 12 bases between. The CDR3 length is 14 residues. CDR1 is SQVTM and CDR2 is ANQGSEA in the germline V gene. CDR3 sequence: CSAIGGATNEKLFF. The CDR3 DNA reads as TGCAGCGCGATAGGGGGAGCAACTAATGAAAAACTGTTTTTT.

The V gene is TRBV6-6, the J gene TRBJ2-7; TRBD2 is a possible D gene (6 bases). The CDR3 spans 14 residues. Trimming shortened V by 2 bases and J by 3 bases, and 11 bases separated the two germline ends. Germline lookup yields CDR1 MNHNY and CDR2 SVGAGI (reference sequence). The CDR3 reads CASSYGQGLYEQYF. The DNA of the CDR3 is TGTGCCAGCAGTTACGGCCAGGGACTCTACGAGCAGTACTTC.

The V and J genes are TRBV28 and TRBJ1-2, with TRBD1 as a possible D gene (6 bases). Trimming left V 5 bases short and J 4 bases short, with 20 bases between. Germline assignment: CDR1 MDHEN and CDR2 SYDVKM. This CDR3 has 16 residues. CDR3: CASSLGAGVMSYGYTF. The DNA for the CDR3 is TGTGCCAGCAGTCTAGGGGCAGGGGTTATGAGCTATGGCTACACCTTC.

This clone was counted a few times. V is TRBV12-5 and J is TRBJ1-1; 7 bases match TRBD1. V lost 3 bases, J lost 7 bases, and 5 bases stayed unmatched. The CDR3 is 13 amino acids. CDR1 and CDR2 (germline): LGHNT, FRNRAP. The CDR3 is CASGLLGGLEAFF. CDR3 in DNA: TGTGCTAGTGGTTTATTAGGGGGCCTTGAAGCTTTCTTT. Complete variable domain (other parts from reference TRBV12-5 and TRBJ1-1): DARVTQTPRHKVTEMGQEVTMRCQPILGHNTVFWYRQTMMQGLELLAYFRNRAPLDDSGMPKDRFSAEMPDATLATLKIQPSEPRDSAVYFCASGLLGGLEAFFGQGTRLTVV.

The chain combines TRBV4-3 with TRBJ1-5; D possibly corresponds to TRBD1 (6 bases). Germline CDR1 LGHNA, CDR2 YSLEER. V gave up 0 bases and J gave up 4 bases, with 10 bases separating them. The CDR3 covers 15 residues. CDR3: CASSQDQQGNQPQHF. For the CDR3, the DNA is TGCGCCAGCAGCCAAGATCAACAGGGAAATCAGCCCCAGCATTTT.

This sequence joins TRBV19 and TRBJ1-5; 9 bases fit TRBD1. Germline CDR1 and CDR2: LNHDA and SQIVND (reference sequence). The CDR3 contains 14 residues. V lost 6 bases and J lost 7; bases outside the gene matches: 7. The DNA of the CDR3 is TGTGCCAGTAGGTCACAGGGGGCTAGGCAGCCCCAGCATTTT. It codes for CASRSQGARQPQHF.

J is TRBJ1-2 and V is TRBV6-5, with 7 positions matching TRBD1. Looked up from germline, CDR1 is MNHEY and CDR2 is SVGAGI. CDR3 length: 15 amino acids. Losses at the gene ends were 2 bases for V and 6 bases for J; bases not matched to a gene: 9. CDR3 sequence reads: CASSYESRGPDGYTF. The DNA for the CDR3 is TGTGCCAGCAGTTACGAATCTAGGGGGCCGGATGGCTACACCTTC.

The chain recombines TRBV6-1 with TRBJ2-3; 9 bases line up with TRBD2. The ends lost 1 base at V and 0 bases at J; junction bases unmatched: 8. Germline V lookup: CDR1 MNHNS, CDR2 SASEGT. The CDR3 has 18 residues. CDR3 in amino acids: CASSEGSSGDPSTDTQYF. Written as DNA, the CDR3 is TGTGCCAGCAGTGAAGGGTCTAGCGGGGATCCTAGCACAGATACGCAGTATTTT.

The chain links TRBV6-5 to TRBJ2-5; D unresolved. CDR3 length: 15 amino acids. Germline V lookup: CDR1 MNHEY, CDR2 SVGAGI. V gave up 0 bases and J gave up 1 base, with 9 bases separating them. CDR3 in DNA: TGTGCCAGCAGTTACTCTTTAAGCACCCAAGAGACCCAGTACTTC. Amino acid sequence: CASSYSLSTQETQYF.

This clone is a singleton in its sample. The chain recombines TRBV5-6 with TRBJ1-4, with 7 positions matching TRBD1. After removal of 3 bases from V and 8 bases from J, the junction contained 7 bases not matched to a gene. The germline CDR1 and CDR2 sequences are SGHDT and YYEEEE. The CDR3 sequence is 14 residues long. The CDR3 sequence is CASSYRQGREKLFF. For the CDR3, the DNA is TGTGCCAGCAGCTATAGACAGGGTCGCGAAAAACTGTTTTTT.

The chain couples TRBV28 to TRBJ2-7; the match to TRBD2 covers 13 bases. Germline trimming cut 7 bases from V and 6 bases from J; bases unmatched to any gene: 9. CDR1 MDHEN and CDR2 SYDVKM come from the germline V gene. The CDR3 contains 15 residues. The CDR3 spells CASTLVTSGRGEQYF. CDR3 bases: TGTGCCAGCACCCTCGTTACTAGCGGGAGGGGCGAGCAGTACTTC.

This clone appeared a few times. This chain connects TRBV19 to TRBJ2-7, with a weak D call TRBD1 (6 bases). The V end was cut by 9 bases, the J end by 3 bases, with 12 bases between. Germline loops: CDR1 LNHDA, CDR2 SQIVND (reference sequence). The CDR3 length is 12 residues. CDR3 coding DNA: TGTGCCAGCCGGGACATAGACTACGAGCAGTACTTC. This gives the protein CASRDIDYEQYF.

This clone was observed a single time. The genes are TRBV7-2 and TRBJ2-5; TRBD1 agrees at 7 bases. CDR1 is SGHTA, CDR2 FQGNSA, per germline. The CDR3 has 15 residues. The trim removed 5 bases at V and 5 bases at J, leaving 11 bases unmatched. The CDR3 sequence: CASSIRTGRLETQYF. CDR3 coding DNA: TGTGCCAGCAGCATAAGGACAGGTCGATTGGAGACCCAGTACTTC.

The V and J genes are TRBV28 and TRBJ2-1; 9 nucleotides line up with TRBD2. Germline V CDR1 and CDR2: MDHEN, SYDVKM. The CDR3 loop spans 15 amino acids. V shed 4 bases, J shed 6 bases, and the junction held 7 bases outside the gene matches. The CDR3 protein is CASSSLAGGRNEQFF. The CDR3 DNA follows: TGTGCCAGCAGTTCCCTGGCGGGAGGGCGCAATGAGCAGTTCTTC.